The 12 T cell receptor beta chains presented below share a single source sample, sequenced in a study of blood T cells in healthy people across ages. Primers used in a second PCR of roughly 6 to 12 cycles were a sample-barcoded 5' primer and a J-beta primer mix. TCRdb re-analysed the 5' RACE reads in MiXCR, keeping a single row per CDR3 protein. The sample contains roughly 800,000 distinct CDR3 sequences, roughly 64% of which appear only once. The specimen was blood. The source of these receptors is a man younger than 40 in good health.

J is TRBJ2-3 and V is TRBV18; maybe TRBD2 (5 bases). The CDR3 consists of 13 residues. The V gene's germline CDR1 is KGHSH and CDR2 LQKENI. V lost 4 bases and J lost 7, with 12 bases in between. The CDR3 sequence is CASSQADVYTQYF. The DNA of the CDR3 is TGTGCCAGCTCACAAGCGGACGTATATACGCAGTATTTT. Full variable domain (rest looked up from reference TRBV18 and TRBJ2-3): NAGVMQNPRHLVRRRGQEARLRCSPMKGHSHVYWYRQLPEEGLKFMVYLQKENIIDESGMPKERFSAEFPKEGPSILRIQQVVRGDSAAYFCASSQADVYTQYFGPGTRLTVL.

This chain links TRBV20-1 with TRBJ1-2; 10 bases agree with TRBD1. The CDR3 has 13 residues. Germline V gene lookup returns CDR1 DFQATT and CDR2 SNEGSKA (reference sequence). J lost 5 bases, V lost 5 bases, and 5 bases had no gene match. In DNA, the CDR3 is TGCAGTGCTTGGGACAGGGGTTCTTATGGCTACACCTTC. Amino acids: CSAWDRGSYGYTF.

V and J are TRBV6-2 or TRBV6-3 and TRBJ2-5; 8 nucleotides align to TRBD2. The CDR3 spans 15 residues. Germline CDR1 and CDR2: MNHEY and SVGEGT. J gave up 4 bases and V 6 bases, and 10 bases lay outside the gene matches. CDR3 bases: TGTGCCAGCAGCCCGGCTAGCGGGTGGGGAGAGACCCAGTACTTC. Protein: CASSPASGWGETQYF.

The gene calls are TRBV7-9 and TRBJ2-5, with D hard to call. The germline CDR1 and CDR2 sequences are SEHNR and FQNEAQ (reference sequence). The CDR3 extends over 14 amino acids. The V and J ends lost 5 bases and 5 bases respectively, with 15 bases between them. The CDR3 is CASSPPSLGETQYF. CDR3 nucleotide sequence: TGTGCCAGCAGCCCCCCCAGTTTGGGGGAGACCCAGTACTTC.

The chain carries TRBV9 and TRBJ1-1; perhaps TRBD1 as D (5 bases). Germline CDR1 SGDLS, CDR2 YYNGEE. Trimming cost V 3 bases and J 7 bases, with 16 bases left between them. The CDR3 spans 14 residues. As DNA, the CDR3 is TGTGCCAGCAGCGCACGGAGGCAGGGCGGTGAAGCTTTCTTT. Its translation: CASSARRQGGEAFF. Looking up the rest from reference TRBV9 and TRBJ1-1 gives the full variable domain: DSGVTQTPKHLITATGQRVTLRCSPRSGDLSVYWYQQSLDQGLQFLIQYYNGEERAKGNILERFSAQQFPDLHSELNLSSLELGDSALYFCASSARRQGGEAFFGQGTRLTVV.

The J gene is TRBJ1-6, the V gene TRBV7-2; maybe TRBD1 (5 bases). V lost 5 bases and J lost 9, with 20 bases in between. CDR1 SGHTA and CDR2 FQGNSA come from the germline V gene. This CDR3 is 16 amino acids long. The CDR3 region has the DNA TGTGCCAGCAGCCTACCGGGGGGAGGACCGGGTTCACCCCTCCACTTT. Translating it yields CASSLPGGGPGSPLHF.

This chain joins TRBV29-1 and TRBJ1-2; weak D call: TRBD1 (6 bases). V shed 7 bases and J shed 6 bases, with 15 bases lying between them. The germline gives CDR1 SQVTM, CDR2 ANQGSEA. The CDR3 totals 12 residues. The CDR3, as DNA: TGCAGCGGGTACAGGGAGGAGGATGGCTACACCTTC. It yields the protein CSGYREEDGYTF.

The genes are TRBV18 and TRBJ2-7; TRBD1 is a possible D gene (8 bases). Trimming cost V 6 bases and J 3 bases, with 18 bases left between them. Looked up from germline, CDR1 is KGHSH and CDR2 is LQKENI. The CDR3 runs 15 residues. CDR3 protein: CASSYSGTGLYEQYF. CDR3 nucleotides: TGTGCCAGCTCTTACAGCGGGACAGGACTCTACGAGCAGTACTTC.

This clonotype was counted between two and nine times. The chain joins TRBV12-3 or TRBV12-4 to TRBJ2-1; perhaps TRBD2 as D (6 bases). Between the trimmed V and J ends, which lost 8 bases and 5 bases, there was a span of 16 bases. CDR3 size: 14 residues. The CDR3 is CASHRTGGNNEQFF. The CDR3, as DNA: TGTGCCAGCCACAGAACCGGGGGAAACAATGAGCAGTTCTTC.

This clonotype turned up a few times. The genes are TRBV29-1 and TRBJ1-2, with TRBD1 as a possible D gene (5 bases). Trimming shortened V by 6 bases and J by 7 bases, and 15 bases separated the two germline ends. The CDR3 totals 12 residues. CDR1 is SQVTM, CDR2 ANQGSEA, per germline. CDR3 DNA: TGCAGCGTCCGCCCCGCGGGGGGTGGCTACACCTTC. Translated: CSVRPAGGGYTF.

The V gene is TRBV7-8, the J gene TRBJ2-5; D ambiguous. Trimming stripped 8 bases from V and 3 bases from J, with 16 bases between. This CDR3 has 14 residues. Germline-derived CDR1 and CDR2 are SGHVS and FQNEAQ. The CDR3 loop is CASCVRSPEETQYF. CDR3 nucleotide sequence: TGTGCCAGCTGCGTTAGGTCTCCAGAAGAGACCCAGTACTTC.

This rearrangement joins TRBV6-5 to TRBJ2-4; D is possibly TRBD1 (5 bases). CDR1 is MNHEY, CDR2 SVGAGI, per germline. CDR3 length: 12 amino acids. V lost 6 bases to trimming and J lost 10 bases, with 13 bases between them. CDR3 bases: TGTGCCAGCAGGGGGCCGGGTCGTATTCAGTACTTC. It encodes CASRGPGRIQYF.